These 19 T cell receptor beta chains were all obtained from the same sample, sequenced in a study of brain T cells in children with intractable seizures. The table came from immunoSEQ multiplex PCR; TCRdb's copy has only in-frame clones and leaves some out. The table records roughly 23,000 clones, 94% of them present only once. Material: peripheral blood, obtained at surgery. The receptors were gathered from a boy aged 5-17 years with focal cortical dysplasia and intractable seizures.

V and J are TRBV6-6 and TRBJ1-2; D call uncertain. This CDR3 is 13 amino acids long. V was shortened by 6 bases and J by 4 bases, with 12 bases between the two germline ends. Germline loops: CDR1 MNHNY, CDR2 SVGAGI (reference sequence). DNA of the CDR3: TGTGCCAGCAGAGACACCTTCGGCTATGGCTACACCTTC. It codes for CASRDTFGYGYTF.

The chain couples TRBV4-1 to TRBJ2-2; D remains ambiguous. In germline, CDR1 is MGHRA, CDR2 YSYEKL. This CDR3 has 17 amino acids. The ends were cut back, 0 bases at V and 0 bases at J, with 11 bases in the middle. CDR3 sequence: CASSQESGVTNTGELFF. CDR3 nucleotides: TGCGCCAGCAGCCAAGAGTCAGGTGTAACGAACACCGGGGAGCTGTTTTTT.

The chain has TRBV28 and TRBJ1-1, with TRBD1 matching 9 bases. The CDR3 totals 14 residues. V lost 7 bases to trimming and J lost 5 bases; unmatched junction nucleotides: 8. Germline V gene sequence: CDR1 MDHEN, CDR2 SYDVKM. The CDR3 spells CASTWTGALTEAFF. The CDR3 DNA reads as TGTGCCAGCACCTGGACAGGGGCTTTGACTGAAGCTTTCTTT.

The rearrangement links TRBV25-1 to TRBJ2-2; D remains ambiguous. The germline CDR1 and CDR2 sequences are MGHDK and SYGVNS. The V end lost 6 bases, the J end lost 3 bases, and 11 bases lay between the germline ends. The CDR3 contains 14 residues. The CDR3 DNA reads as TGTGCCAGCAGACCCAACCAGGACACCGGGGAGCTGTTTTTT. Its protein is CASRPNQDTGELFF. Full variable domain (outside the CDR3, taken from reference TRBV25-1 and TRBJ2-2): EADIYQTPRYLVIGTGKKITLECSQTMGHDKMYWYQQDPGMELHLIHYSYGVNSTEKGDLSSESTVSRIRTEHFPLTLESARPSHTSQYLCASRPNQDTGELFFGEGSRLTVL.

This clone was seen only once. V gene TRBV19 combines with J gene TRBJ1-5, with D maybe TRBD1 (6 bases). Germline V gene lookup returns CDR1 LNHDA and CDR2 SQIVND (reference sequence). This CDR3 comprises 15 residues. V was trimmed by 6 bases and J by 4 bases, leaving 16 bases between them. As DNA, the CDR3 is TGTGCCAGTAGCCGGGGGACATGGGAAAATCAGCCCCAGCATTTT. This codes for CASSRGTWENQPQHF.

The rearrangement uses TRBV5-1 and TRBJ2-7; a possible D gene is TRBD2 (5 bases). From germline, CDR1 is SGHRS and CDR2 YFSETQ. V shed 3 bases and J shed 4 bases, with 8 bases lying between them. This CDR3 is built from 12 residues. The CDR3 sequence is CASSSGGYEQYF. CDR3 coding DNA: TGCGCCAGCAGCTCAGGCGGGTACGAGCAGTACTTC.

A single count supports this clone. CDR3 sequence reads: CASSPGRASNQPQHF. The CDR3 DNA reads as TGCGCCAGCAGCCCGGGGAGGGCTAGCAATCAGCCCCAGCATTTT. V gene TRBV4-1 combines with J gene TRBJ1-5; the D is unclear. This CDR3 region has 15 residues. Trimming pared 4 bases from V and 0 bases from J, leaving 10 bases between. CDR1 and CDR2 (germline): MGHRA, YSYEKL.

The J gene is TRBJ2-1, the V gene TRBV14; D is undetermined. Germline-derived CDR1 and CDR2 are SGHDN and FVKESK. The length of the CDR3 is 12 residues. V shed 4 bases and J shed 3 bases, with 4 bases lying between them. Here the CDR3 reads CASSPDYNEQFF. CDR3 DNA sequence: TGTGCCAGCAGCCCCGACTACAATGAGCAGTTCTTC.

This clone was counted once. The CDR3 region is CASSYSKRGSGNTIYF. The CDR3 nucleotides are TGTGCCAGCAGTTACTCAAAGAGGGGCTCTGGAAACACCATATATTTT. The chain has TRBV6-5 and TRBJ1-3, with D tentatively TRBD1 (5 bases). In germline, CDR1 is MNHEY, CDR2 SVGAGI. The CDR3 runs to 16 residues. Trimming shortened V by 0 bases and J by 0 bases, and 9 bases separated the two germline ends.

The chain is built from TRBV3-1 (or the pseudogene TRBV3-2) and TRBJ2-1; TRBD2 might be the D (6 bases). Germline CDR1 and CDR2: LGHDT and YNNKEL (reference sequence). V lost 4 bases to trimming and J lost 6 bases, with 19 bases between them. The CDR3 totals 16 residues. In DNA form, the CDR3 reads TGTGCCAGCAGCCTGGGTGAAGGACTACGATTCAATGAGCAGTTCTTC. Translating gives CASSLGEGLRFNEQFF.

This sequence joins TRBV27 and TRBJ1-2; maybe TRBD1 (6 bases). The CDR3 totals 14 residues. V was trimmed by 5 bases and J by 7 bases, leaving 17 bases between them. Germline V gene sequence: CDR1 MNHEY, CDR2 SMNVEV (reference sequence). CDR3 protein: CASSHQEGGGGYTF. As DNA, the CDR3 is TGTGCCAGCAGTCACCAGGAAGGGGGAGGTGGCTACACCTTC.

The chain employs TRBV5-1 and TRBJ2-3, with TRBD2 identical over 9 bases. The CDR3 extends over 14 amino acids. Germline CDR1 reads SGHRS; CDR2 reads YFSETQ. With 6 bases clipped from V and 2 bases from J, the junction kept 4 bases outside the gene matches. The DNA for the CDR3 is TGCGCCAGCACTAGCGGGGATTACACAGATACGCAGTATTTT. Translation: CASTSGDYTDTQYF.

The chain uses TRBV6-6 and TRBJ2-5; D not certain. V gave up 7 bases and J gave up 5 bases, with 14 bases separating them. CDR3 size: 13 residues. The germline V gene has CDR1 MNHNY and CDR2 SVGAGI (reference sequence). The CDR3 bases are TGTGCCAGCACCGGCTCTGGTGGGGAGACCCAGTACTTC. Amino acid sequence: CASTGSGGETQYF.

The chain has TRBV5-1 and TRBJ2-7; 10 nucleotides align to TRBD2. V shed 4 bases, J shed 0 bases, and the junction held 4 bases outside the gene matches. Germline lookup yields CDR1 SGHRS and CDR2 YFSETQ. The CDR3 totals 15 residues. The CDR3 loop is CASSPSGGSSYEQYF. The CDR3 DNA reads TGCGCCAGCAGCCCTAGCGGGGGAAGCTCCTACGAGCAGTACTTC.

This clone was counted a few times. The chain is built from TRBV6-5 and TRBJ2-1, with 7 nucleotides matching TRBD1. The V gene's germline CDR1 is MNHEY and CDR2 SVGAGI. The CDR3 covers 16 residues. V dropped 0 bases and J dropped 0; count of bases not matched to a gene: 2. The CDR3 region has the DNA TGTGCCAGCAGTTACTCGCCAGGGGGCTCCTACAATGAGCAGTTCTTC. Amino acid sequence: CASSYSPGGSYNEQFF.

This sequence joins TRBV5-1 and TRBJ2-5, with TRBD2 as a possible D gene (6 bases). The germline V and J ends were trimmed by 4 bases and 5 bases, with 18 bases remaining between them. CDR3 size: 15 residues. Germline values: CDR1 SGHRS, CDR2 YFSETQ. The CDR3 here is CASSEGLPGGETQYF. The CDR3, as DNA: TGCGCCAGCAGCGAGGGACTCCCTGGAGGGGAGACCCAGTACTTC.

This chain links TRBV9 with TRBJ2-1, with 7 bases identical to TRBD2. The CDR3 extends over 15 amino acids. The V and J ends lost 3 bases and 2 bases, in that order; junction bases with no gene match: 5. Per germline, CDR1 SGDLS and CDR2 YYNGEE. CDR3 bases: TGTGCCAGCAGCGGGTCTAGCGGAGCCTACAATGAGCAGTTCTTC. Its translation: CASSGSSGAYNEQFF. The full variable domain, its missing parts supplied by reference TRBV9 and TRBJ2-1, is DSGVTQTPKHLITATGQRVTLRCSPRSGDLSVYWYQQSLDQGLQFLIQYYNGEERAKGNILERFSAQQFPDLHSELNLSSLELGDSALYFCASSGSSGAYNEQFFGPGTRLTVL.

This sequence joins TRBV5-4 and TRBJ1-2; 9 bases line up with TRBD1. This CDR3 comprises 15 residues. The germline V gene has CDR1 SGHNT and CDR2 YYREEE (reference sequence). The junction had 2 bases not matched to a gene; V was cut back by 0 bases and J by 2 bases. Here the CDR3 DNA reads TGTGCCAGCAGCTTGGTGGGGACAGGGAACTATGGCTACACCTTC. Translating it yields CASSLVGTGNYGYTF.

The chain uses TRBV12-3 or TRBV12-4 and TRBJ1-2, with D hard to call. The CDR3 has 12 amino acids. V lost 2 bases to trimming and J lost 2 bases, with 3 bases between them. The CDR3 DNA reads TGTGCCAGCAGTTTACAAAACTATGGCTACACCTTC. It encodes CASSLQNYGYTF.